This T cell receptor beta chain was obtained from a study of cytomegalovirus exposure and HLA in healthy donors (TCRdb year 2017). Study-wide context: In an earlier analysis of approximately 640 of the donors, around 290 Gb of sequence data and 90 million to 130 million unique TCR beta sequences from 150 million to 200 million T cells were reported. Across 398 genotyped donors of the cohort, an average of approximately 220,000 unique TCR beta nucleotide sequences per donor were sequenced, and 15% to 20% of those sequences were non-productive. The later analysis used no new phenotypic data to find candidate immune exposures, relying instead on TCR beta sequences and their occurrence across donors. Of the approximately 400 genotyped donors, 65% to 90% fell in the genetic ancestry cluster associated with self-reported Caucasian donors. To predict cytomegalovirus infection status, the study combined high-throughput TCR immunosequencing, statistical association of individual TCRs with disease status, and machine learning. Because of strong linkage in the cohort, roughly five DR-DQ haplotypes were treated as single units for association and clustering. Every repertoire in the discovery cohort had been generated on one and the same sequencing platform. HLA typing covered class I and class II loci at four-digit resolution. In a later analysis, previously published TCR beta repertoires from 600 to 850 donors were re-analyzed and high-resolution HLA genotyping was added so that TCR occurrence patterns could be studied. Donor age, sex, ethnicity and CMV serostatus were collected together with the repertoire data. In a later genetic analysis, genome-wide SNP genotypes for 398 of the 666 donors were used, and that subset was treated as a discovery cohort. The aim of the study was to test whether cataloging public T cell receptors could identify signatures of past pathogen exposure. The number of typed donors differed by locus: 629-630 for A, B, C, DRB1 and DQB1; approximately 520 for DQA1; fewer than 610 for DPA1; and approximately 450 for DPB1. The study profiled the T cell repertoires of under 850 subjects by immunosequencing and related them to cytomegalovirus serostatus. About 300 gigabases of sequencing data and 70 million to 100 million unique TCR sequences made up an early release that covered approximately 620 HLA-typed donors. Along with the approximately 670-subject first cohort, a separate validation cohort of 120 different subjects was used. An earlier analysis of nearly 600 of the donors applied high-throughput TCR beta sequencing to assess whether each TCR beta V gene segment acted as functional or pseudogenic.

The CDR3, from cysteine to phenylalanine, totals 15 residues. The CDR3 DNA has 45 bases and is translated from base 1. The junction shows trimming of 0 bases on V and 6 bases on J, plus 13 bases between the germline ends. CDR1 is given as SGDLS and CDR2 as YYNGEE, both from the germline V gene. The receptor library was made with the immunoSEQ multiplex PCR assay. For the multiplex PCR, a mixture combining 60 forward primers for TCR Vbeta segments and 13 reverse primers for TCR Jbeta segments was used. Amplification of the CDR3 region of rearranged TCR beta genes was performed with a multiplex PCR assay on genomic DNA. The amplified TCR beta libraries were sequenced on the Illumina HiSeq System as 87-base-pair reads. On the study's bioinformatics: A later analysis tallied 80 million to 95 million unique TCR beta chains across the approximately 670 repertoires, and approximately 12 million of those chains were shared by two or more donors. To remove PCR and sequencing errors, raw reads were error-corrected and collapsed into unique sequences using a nearest-neighbor algorithm that merged closely related sequences. Alignment of CDR3 sequences to IMGT reference sequences was used to assign V, D and J gene segments. Each retained sequence needed at least a six-nucleotide match to both a V gene segment and a J gene segment. A rearrangement was called productive if the CDR3 had no stop codons and remained in frame with V and J, and every other rearrangement was called non-productive. CDR3 was defined by IMGT convention, running from the second conserved V-encoded cysteine to the conserved J-encoded phenylalanine. Sequences without an unambiguous match to a single V gene segment were excluded from the earlier analysis of 450 to 650 of the donors. In an earlier analysis of roughly 600 of the donors, a V segment was called functional when productive rearrangements were above 56.7%, and segregating when the standard deviation between donors exceeded 5%. A statistical classification framework was developed to diagnose cytomegalovirus status using the catalog of TCR beta chain sequences. In a later analysis, V and J genes were assigned by comparing TCR nucleotide sequences against IMGT/GENE-DB human TR gene sequences. In a later analysis, CDR3 sequences and most-parsimonious VDJ recombination scenarios were assigned using the TCRdist pipeline. In a later analysis, every TCR beta chain was defined by the combination of its CDR3 amino acid sequence and its V-gene family, and reads without a unique V-gene family were dropped. A later analysis removed 592 highly shared, low-generation-probability nucleotide sequences to deal with suspected cross-contamination and a sequencing artifact. In a later analysis, a clonal expansion index for each public chain was calculated from normalized within-repertoire ranks of inferred template counts. A later analysis computed generation probabilities with a VDJ recombination model fitted to out-of-frame rearrangements, and checked the results against IGoR. A later analysis scored TCR-TCR, TCR-HLA and TCR-CMV co-occurrence with hypergeometric tests, applying a repertoire-size bias correction to TCR pairs. To estimate false discovery rates, a later analysis permuted the HLA or CMV assignments 20 times. In a later analysis, co-occurring TCRs were grouped using DBSCAN, with TCRdist sequence similarity added in when clustering inside HLA-allele-positive subsets. Co-occurrence clustering excluded repertoires with fewer than 30,000 or more than 120,000 public chains, plus five with anomalous nucleotide sharing. The clones in this table, taken by TCRdb from immuneACCESS, are in-frame only. Not every clone is retained; where verified, under half of the shortfall comes from an unresolved V gene, and the cause of the rest is unknown. V and J calls and clone size are those listed in that table; D and trimming were worked out from the DNA. The sample profile shows under 95,000 clones; 60% to 80% of them were found once. The ten largest clones represent 2% to 2.5% of the sample.

A remark on this clone: Its antigen specificity is not known. Nothing much larger sits one base from this clone, and base qualities are not available.

The cohort comprised 710 or so healthy bone marrow donors. At the time of sampling, all cohort members were nominally healthy, though unrecorded immune exposures were likely present. The donor was CMV seronegative and belonged to the group of around 350 seronegative cohort members. A peripheral blood sample was collected from each donor, and TCR beta sequencing was performed on peripheral blood mononuclear cells. The Qiagen DNeasy Blood Extraction Kit was used to extract genomic DNA from the blood cell samples. The study at large found these results: Linkage disequilibrium might explain the correlated functional status among segregating V segments, but an unknown experimental factor could not be ruled out. Because the 87-base-pair reads could not distinguish some IMGT-functional V segments, including TRBV6-2 and TRBV6-3, those segments were excluded. While some public TCRs were present in many individuals, most TCR sequences turned up only very rarely across donors. The sequencing pipeline was judged likely to have produced a cluster of highly shared sequence variants as a technical artifact. In the study, about 150 TCR beta chains were listed as associated with cytomegalovirus. Most CMV-associated TCR beta chains appeared to be HLA-restricted in a later analysis, and the HLA associations seemed to be driven largely by CMV exposure. An earlier analysis of approximately 540 of the donors showed that most TCR beta V segments appeared in productive rearrangements either about 87% or about 30% of the time, which broadly matched IMGT annotations. In a later analysis, HLA-associated TCR beta chains were found to be more clonally expanded and to have lower generation probabilities than equally common non-associated chains. Cytomegalovirus status was reported to be diagnosed by the classifier with high specificity and sensitivity in both the original and validation cohorts. According to a later analysis, TCR association rates differed among HLA loci, with DRB1 alleles showing the most associated TCRs and HLA-C alleles showing the fewest. Specific HLA alleles were associated with 15,000 to 20,000 TCR beta sequences at a false discovery rate of 0.05 in a later analysis. Immune exposure information for the cohort was limited to CMV serostatus. Because HLA typing was unavailable for some donors at each locus, only the typed subset was used in association tests. Sequencing depth was assumed to be roughly uniform across donors in the presence/absence analyses, though that assumption may not hold. According to the authors, the approach could potentially be generalized to other disease states and immunological phenotypes. Only TCR beta chains were sequenced in this cohort, and the absence of alpha or paired-chain data limited detectable features. Over 15 rarely observed V segments, including chromosome 9 orphons, were excluded from the earlier analysis of about 600 of the donors because counts were too low. Several of the top co-occurrence clusters appeared to be linked to parvovirus B19, influenza, CMV and Epstein-Barr virus, according to a later analysis. Assigning TCR associations to individual alleles was difficult when HLA alleles, especially DR and DQ, strongly co-occurred. A further reported finding was that TCR beta sequences accurately predicted the HLA-A and HLA-B alleles for most subjects in the first cohort. A later genetic analysis associated a missense DCLRE1C variant with V-gene and J-gene trimming of TCR beta chains, and an independent cohort replicated the association. In a later genetic analysis, fewer N-insertions in productive TCRs were reported among donors in an Asian-associated ancestry cluster than the roughly 700-donor mean. In vitro tests confirmed that a few of the cytomegalovirus-associated TCR beta chains recognize cytomegalovirus antigens.

The TCR originated in a boy aged 5-17 years in good health and CMV-seronegative. This chain joins TRBV9 to TRBJ2-1; TRBD2 could be the D gene, as 5 bases match. Input material: PBMCs. The CDR3 region has the sequence CASSVASGRINEQFF. The base sequence is TGTGCCAGCAGCGTAGCAAGCGGCCGCATCAATGAGCAGTTCTTC. The CDR3 plus the reference TRBV9 and TRBJ2-1 genes for the other parts give the full variable domain: DSGVTQTPKHLITATGQRVTLRCSPRSGDLSVYWYQQSLDQGLQFLIQYYNGEERAKGNILERFSAQQFPDLHSELNLSSLELGDSALYFCASSVASGRINEQFFGPGTRLTVL.